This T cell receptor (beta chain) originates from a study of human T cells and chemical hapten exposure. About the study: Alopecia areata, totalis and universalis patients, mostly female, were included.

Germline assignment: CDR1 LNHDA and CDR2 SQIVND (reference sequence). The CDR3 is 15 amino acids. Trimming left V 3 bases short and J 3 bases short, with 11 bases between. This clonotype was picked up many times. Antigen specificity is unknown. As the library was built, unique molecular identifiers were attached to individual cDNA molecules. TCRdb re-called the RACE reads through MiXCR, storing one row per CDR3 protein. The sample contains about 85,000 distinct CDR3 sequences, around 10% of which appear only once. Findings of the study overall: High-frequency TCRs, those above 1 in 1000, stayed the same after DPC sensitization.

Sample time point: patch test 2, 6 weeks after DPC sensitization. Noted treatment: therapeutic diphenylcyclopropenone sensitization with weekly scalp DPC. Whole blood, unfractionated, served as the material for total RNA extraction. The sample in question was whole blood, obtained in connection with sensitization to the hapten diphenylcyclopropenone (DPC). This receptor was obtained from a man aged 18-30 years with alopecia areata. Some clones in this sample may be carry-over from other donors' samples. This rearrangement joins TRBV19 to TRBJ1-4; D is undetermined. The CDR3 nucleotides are TGTGCCAGTAGTATGGGGAGTGTGGCTAATGAAAAACTGTTTTTT. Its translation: CASSMGSVANEKLFF.